This T cell receptor (beta chain) stems from a study of cytomegalovirus exposure and HLA in healthy donors. Study results and limitations: Several of the most significant clusters appeared linked to common viral pathogens, based on a later analysis. In a later analysis, an Asian-associated ancestry cluster reportedly showed fewer N-insertions than the approximately 700-donor mean. TCR beta chains numbering 150 to 200 were designated cytomegalovirus-associated. Among immune exposure information, only CMV serostatus was available.

Primers included in the PCR were 60 Vbeta and 13 Jbeta primers. The data were produced by immunoSEQ multiplex PCR, yet TCRdb's version contains in-frame clones alone and is incomplete. The table lists roughly 120,000 clones, with 1% in the top ten. Of note for this clone: Its antigen is not identified.

V shed 5 bases and J shed 0 bases, with 11 bases lying between them. This CDR3 has 16 amino acids. Germline V gives CDR1 MNHEY, CDR2 SMNVEV (reference sequence). The chain has TRBV27 and TRBJ1-6; D ambiguous. Sequenced input: PBMCs. The sequence came from a man younger than 30 in good health and CMV-seronegative. The CDR3 DNA sequence: TGTGCCAGCAGTGACATTGAGAGCTCCTATAATTCACCCCTCCACTTT. Protein product: CASSDIESSYNSPLHF.